This T cell receptor (beta chain) was obtained from a study of early T cells in non-severe SARS-CoV-2 infection. Overall study: Sequencing input comprised bulk RNA from unsorted whole blood; chain pairing was not available. Study results and limitations: Lookups in VDJdb leaned toward anti-spike CD8 responses and missed private and CD4 specificities.

Attached unique molecular identifiers marked individual cDNA molecules. Via MiXCR, TCRdb re-called the 5' RACE reads, giving one row per CDR3 protein. The profile shows 55,000 to 80,000 distinct CDR3 sequences, 10% to 12% of them singletons. V was pared by 5 bases and J by 8 bases, with 24 bases between. The CDR3 length is 15 residues. The V gene's germline CDR1 is SQVTM and CDR2 ANQGSEA. This clonotype was seen only a few times. Antigen unknown. The chain recombines TRBV29-1 with TRBJ1-2; D is possibly TRBD1 (6 bases). The material was whole blood, obtained at baseline. This clonotype originated in an adult who was a healthcare worker with PCR-confirmed SARS-CoV-2 infection or an uninfected control (not recorded which). CDR3 region: CSVSPGDRLSEGYTF. CDR3 nucleotides: TGCAGCGTTTCCCCAGGGGACCGTCTATCGGAGGGCTACACCTTC.